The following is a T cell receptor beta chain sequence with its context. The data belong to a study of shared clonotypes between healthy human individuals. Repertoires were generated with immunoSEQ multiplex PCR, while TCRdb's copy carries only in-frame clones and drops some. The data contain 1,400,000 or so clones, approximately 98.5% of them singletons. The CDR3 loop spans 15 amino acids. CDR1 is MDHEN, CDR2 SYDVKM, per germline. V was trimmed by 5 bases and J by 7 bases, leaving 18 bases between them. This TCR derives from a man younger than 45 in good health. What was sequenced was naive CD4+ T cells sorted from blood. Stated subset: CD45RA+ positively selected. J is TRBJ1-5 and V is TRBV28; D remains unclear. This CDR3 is CASSPAGQSRQPQHF. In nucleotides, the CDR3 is TGTGCCAGCAGTCCCGCCGGGCAAAGTAGACAGCCCCAGCATTTT.